The entry below gives a single T cell receptor (beta chain) sequence along with its context. This record belongs to a study of blood T cell repertoires in COVID-19. The CDR3 runs 14 residues. V shed 1 base, J shed 5 bases, and the junction held 4 bases outside the gene matches. CDR1 and CDR2 from the germline V gene are SGHDT and YYEEEE. The assay was immunoSEQ multiplex PCR, and TCRdb's table has in-frame clones only and misses some. The repertoire holds about 300,000 clones, around 88% seen once, with 5.5% to 7% in the top ten. The J gene is TRBJ2-5, the V gene TRBV5-6; 8 nucleotides line up with TRBD2. The source material was peripheral blood. This TCR came from a woman in her twenties or thirties who had recovered from COVID-19. In DNA, the CDR3 is TGTGCCAGCAGCTTGTTAGCGGGGTGGGAGACCCAGTACTTC. Translation: CASSLLAGWETQYF.